Included here is one T cell receptor beta chain sequence, with context. Its antigen is not known. The source of the sample is a study of shared clonotypes between healthy human individuals. Study context: Per donor, three plates held CD4 naive cells, three held CD4 memory, two held CD8 naive and one held CD8 memory.

Naive CD8 cells lacked CD45RO and underwent positive selection for CCR7, leaving out terminally differentiated effector memory CD45RA+ cells. Original processing methods: For the immunoSEQ data, sequences were junction-only without quality scores, so filtering differed. Method: immunoSEQ multiplex PCR; TCRdb's copy keeps in-frame clones and lacks some. For V, J and clone size, that table is used; D and trimming come from the DNA. Of roughly 2.1 million clones detected, 85% to 95% appear once; the ten largest clones hold 1.5% to 2%. Findings of the study overall: A handful of donors shared approximately 5% of their naive CD4 clonotypes. Incompleteness in sorted-subset sequencing, despite large depth, was shown by rarefaction.

Sequenced: naive CD8+ T cells from PBMCs. The TCR originated in a man younger than 35 in good health. Some clones in this sample may be carry-over from other donors' samples.

The CDR3 is CASGAGAHQPQHF. The CDR3 DNA is TGTGCCAGTGGAGCGGGGGCCCATCAGCCCCAGCATTTT. This rearrangement joins TRBV28 to TRBJ1-5; D perhaps matches TRBD1 (6 bases). CDR1 and CDR2 from the germline V gene are MDHEN and SYDVKM. Trimming took 9 bases from V and 5 from J, leaving 14 bases between them. This CDR3 has 13 residues.